The following is a T cell receptor beta chain sequence with its context. Assay used: immunoSEQ multiplex PCR; TCRdb lists only in-frame clones, some missing. The table lists tens of thousands of clones, 70% to 90% of them singletons. The CDR3 contains 12 residues. Germline-derived CDR1 and CDR2 are WSHSY and SAAADI. Trimming stripped 0 bases from V and 7 bases from J, with 7 bases between. These data are taken from a study of blood T cell repertoires in COVID-19. Study-level background: Collection of acute and convalescent COVID-19 samples took place in the United States, Italy and Spain. T cells, B-cell-depleted T cells, or PBMCs provided the cDNA or gDNA that served as material.

The J gene is TRBJ2-7, the V gene TRBV10-2; no clear D gene. Sequenced input: peripheral blood. This receptor was identified in a human donor in a cohort sampled during active COVID-19. The DNA of the CDR3 is TGCGCCAGCAGTGAGTCAGAGGAAGAGCAGTACTTC. Translated: CASSESEEEQYF.